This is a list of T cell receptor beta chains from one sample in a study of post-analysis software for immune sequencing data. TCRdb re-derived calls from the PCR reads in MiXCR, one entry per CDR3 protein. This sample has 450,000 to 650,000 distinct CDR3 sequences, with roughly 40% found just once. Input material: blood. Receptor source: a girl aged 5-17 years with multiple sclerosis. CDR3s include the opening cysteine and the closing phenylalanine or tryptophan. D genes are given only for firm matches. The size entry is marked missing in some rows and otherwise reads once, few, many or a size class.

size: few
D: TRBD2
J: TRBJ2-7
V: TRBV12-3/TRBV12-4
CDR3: CASRVGTSGAQYF
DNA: TGTGCCAGCAGGGTGGGGACTAGCGGGGCGCAGTACTTC

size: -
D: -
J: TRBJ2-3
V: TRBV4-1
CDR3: CASSQDRAEDTQYF
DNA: TGCGCCAGCAGCCAAGATAGAGCAGAGGATACGCAGTATTTT

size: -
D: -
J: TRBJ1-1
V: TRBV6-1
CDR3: CASSATTGLTEAFF
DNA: TGTGCCAGCTCCGCAACAACGGGCCTCACTGAAGCTTTCTTT

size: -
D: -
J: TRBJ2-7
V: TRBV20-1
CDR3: CSATDRSSSYEQYF
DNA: TGCAGTGCTACCGACAGGTCGAGCTCCTACGAGCAGTACTTC

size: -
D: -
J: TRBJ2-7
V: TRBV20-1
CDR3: CSAGSQYEQYF
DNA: TGCAGTGCTGGATCCCAATACGAGCAGTACTTC

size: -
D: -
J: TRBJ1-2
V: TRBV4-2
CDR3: CASRADRANYGYTF
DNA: TGTGCCAGTAGAGCGGACAGAGCTAACTATGGCTACACCTTC

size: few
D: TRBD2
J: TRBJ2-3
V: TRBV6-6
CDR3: CASKPTSGAIMDTQYF
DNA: TGTGCCAGCAAACCGACTAGCGGAGCAATCATGGATACGCAGTATTTT

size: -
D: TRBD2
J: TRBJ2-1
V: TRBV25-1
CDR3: CASSESGTSGAYNEQFF
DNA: TGTGCCAGCAGTGAATCCGGGACTAGCGGGGCTTACAATGAGCAGTTCTTC

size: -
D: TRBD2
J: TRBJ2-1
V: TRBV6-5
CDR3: CASNALAGGPWNEQFF
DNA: TGTGCCAGCAACGCTCTAGCGGGAGGGCCTTGGAATGAGCAGTTCTTC

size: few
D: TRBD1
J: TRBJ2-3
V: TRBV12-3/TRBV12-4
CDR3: CASSRAETGSTDTQYF
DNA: TGTGCCAGCAGTCGTGCCGAGACAGGGAGCACAGATACGCAGTATTTT

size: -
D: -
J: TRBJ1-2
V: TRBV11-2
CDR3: CASSLEGEGYTF
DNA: TGTGCCAGCAGCTTAGAAGGGGAAGGCTACACCTTC

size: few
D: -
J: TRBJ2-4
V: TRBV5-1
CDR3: CASSNPREAKNIQYF
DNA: TGCGCCAGCAGCAACCCCCGGGAAGCCAAAAACATTCAGTACTTC

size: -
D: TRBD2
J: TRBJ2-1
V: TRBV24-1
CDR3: CATSDLAGGRDEQFF
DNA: TGTGCCACCAGTGATTTAGCGGGAGGCCGCGATGAGCAGTTCTTC

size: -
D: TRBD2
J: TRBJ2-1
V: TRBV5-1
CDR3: CASSFLTSGERNEQFF
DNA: TGCGCCAGCAGCTTCTTAACTAGCGGGGAGAGAAATGAGCAGTTCTTC

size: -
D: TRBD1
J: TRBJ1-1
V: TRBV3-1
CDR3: CASSYIRRDRVLNTEAFF
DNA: TGTGCCAGCAGCTACATACGGCGGGACAGAGTTTTGAACACTGAAGCTTTCTTT

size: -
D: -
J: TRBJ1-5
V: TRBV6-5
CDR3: CASSYNSNQPRHF
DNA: TGTGCCAGCAGTTATAATAGCAATCAGCCCCGGCATTTT

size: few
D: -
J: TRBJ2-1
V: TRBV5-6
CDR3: CASSLLTGDPYNEQFF
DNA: TGTGCCAGCAGCTTATTAACCGGGGATCCCTACAATGAGCAGTTCTTC

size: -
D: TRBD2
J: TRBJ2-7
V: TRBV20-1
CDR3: CSAPGLGSYEQYF
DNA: TGCAGTGCTCCCGGACTAGGCTCCTACGAGCAGTACTTC

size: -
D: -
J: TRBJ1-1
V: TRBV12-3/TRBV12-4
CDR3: CASTPRGGTEAFF
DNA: TGTGCCAGCACTCCCAGAGGAGGCACTGAAGCTTTCTTT

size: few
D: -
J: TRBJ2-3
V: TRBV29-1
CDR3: CSGGTPGDTQYF
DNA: TGCAGCGGTGGGACCCCCGGAGATACGCAGTATTTT

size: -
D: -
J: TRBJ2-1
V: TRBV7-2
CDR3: CASSLNPGHYNEQFF
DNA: TGTGCCAGCAGCCTCAATCCGGGACACTACAATGAGCAGTTCTTC

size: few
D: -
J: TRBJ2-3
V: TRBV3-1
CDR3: CASSQDSRSPDTQYF
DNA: TGTGCCAGCAGCCAAGATTCCAGGTCCCCAGATACGCAGTATTTT

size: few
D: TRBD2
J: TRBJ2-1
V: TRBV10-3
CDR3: CAIKIGTSSYNEQFF
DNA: TGTGCCATCAAGATTGGGACTAGCTCATACAATGAGCAGTTCTTC

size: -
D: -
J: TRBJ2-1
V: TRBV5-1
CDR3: CASSLGESSYNEQFF
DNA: TGTGCCAGCAGCTTAGGGGAGAGCTCCTACAATGAGCAGTTCTTC

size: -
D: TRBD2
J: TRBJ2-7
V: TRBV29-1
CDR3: CSVEGPLGTSTRYEQYF
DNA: TGCAGCGTTGAAGGGCCGCTGGGGACTAGCACTCGCTACGAGCAGTACTTC

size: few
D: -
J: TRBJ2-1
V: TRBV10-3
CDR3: CAISDPRRDSYNEQFF
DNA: TGTGCCATCAGTGACCCGCGCAGGGACTCCTACAATGAGCAGTTCTTC

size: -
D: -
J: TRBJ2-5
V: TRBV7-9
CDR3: CASSSRDRLQETQYF
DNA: TGTGCCAGCAGCTCGAGAGACAGACTCCAAGAGACCCAGTACTTC

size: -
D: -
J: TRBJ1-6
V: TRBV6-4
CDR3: CASSVGRGYSPLHF
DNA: TGTGCCAGCAGTGTTGGCAGGGGATATTCACCCCTCCACTTT

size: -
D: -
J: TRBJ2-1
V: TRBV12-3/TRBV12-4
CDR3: CASSLSGRVLDNEQFF
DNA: TGTGCCAGCAGTTTATCTGGCAGGGTATTGGATAATGAGCAGTTCTTC

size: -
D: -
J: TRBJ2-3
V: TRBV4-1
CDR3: CASSHLSGGTDTQYF
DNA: TGCGCCAGCAGCCACCTTAGCGGAGGAACAGATACGCAGTATTTT

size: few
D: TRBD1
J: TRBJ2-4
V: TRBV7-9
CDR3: CASRTDRGANIQYF
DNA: TGTGCCAGCAGAACGGACAGGGGCGCTAACATTCAGTACTTC

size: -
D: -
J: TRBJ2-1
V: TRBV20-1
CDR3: CSARALGEPFF
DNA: TGCAGTGCTAGAGCCCTGGGGGAACCGTTCTTC

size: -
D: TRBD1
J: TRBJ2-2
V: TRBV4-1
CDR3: CASSPGQGDGELFF
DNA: TGCGCCAGCAGCCCCGGACAGGGGGACGGGGAGCTGTTTTTT

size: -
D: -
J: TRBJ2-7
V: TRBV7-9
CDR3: CASSTAPQGPGGGYEQYF
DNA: TGTGCCAGCAGCACAGCCCCCCAGGGCCCGGGTGGCGGATACGAGCAGTACTTC

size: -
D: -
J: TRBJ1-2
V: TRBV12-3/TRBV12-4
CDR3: CASSLIRDYGYTF
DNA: TGTGCCAGCAGTTTAATCAGAGACTATGGCTACACCTTC

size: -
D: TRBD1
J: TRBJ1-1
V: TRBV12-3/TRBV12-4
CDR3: CASSSGQVGEAFF
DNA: TGTGCCAGCAGCTCCGGACAGGTGGGTGAAGCTTTCTTT

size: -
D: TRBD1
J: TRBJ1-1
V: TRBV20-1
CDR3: CSARDVPGQGMNTEAFF
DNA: TGCAGTGCTAGAGATGTCCCCGGACAGGGGATGAACACTGAAGCTTTCTTT

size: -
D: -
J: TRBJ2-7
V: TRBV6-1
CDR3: CASINYSYEQYF
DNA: TGTGCCAGCATTAACTACTCCTACGAGCAGTACTTC

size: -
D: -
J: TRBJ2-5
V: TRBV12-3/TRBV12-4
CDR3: CASSSVGSFETQYF
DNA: TGTGCCAGCAGTTCCGTAGGGTCATTTGAGACCCAGTACTTC

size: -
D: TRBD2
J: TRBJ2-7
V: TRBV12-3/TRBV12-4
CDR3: CASSWSRGSSYEQYF
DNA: TGTGCCAGCAGCTGGTCGCGGGGGAGCTCCTACGAGCAGTACTTC

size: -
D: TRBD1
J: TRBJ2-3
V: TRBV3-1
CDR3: CASSPRRQGSTDTQYF
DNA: TGTGCCAGCAGCCCACGCCGACAGGGTAGCACAGATACGCAGTATTTT

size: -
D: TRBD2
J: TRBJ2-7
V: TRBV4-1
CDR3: CASSQVVTSGGASSYEQYF
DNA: TGCGCCAGCAGTCAAGTCGTGACTAGCGGGGGGGCGTCTTCCTACGAGCAGTACTTC

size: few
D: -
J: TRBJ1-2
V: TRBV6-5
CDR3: CASSYEGTDYGYTF
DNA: TGTGCCAGCAGTTACGAAGGGACCGACTATGGCTACACCTTC

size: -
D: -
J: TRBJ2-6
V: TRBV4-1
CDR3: CASSVEISGANVLTF
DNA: TGCGCCAGCAGCGTGGAAATCTCTGGGGCCAACGTCCTGACTTTC

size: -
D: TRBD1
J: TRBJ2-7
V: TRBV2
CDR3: CASSEADRGGYEQYF
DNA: TGTGCCAGCAGTGAAGCGGACAGGGGGGGCTACGAGCAGTACTTC

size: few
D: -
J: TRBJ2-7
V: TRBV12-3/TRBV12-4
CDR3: CASTRSYYEQYF
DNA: TGTGCCAGCACCCGTTCGTACTACGAGCAGTACTTC

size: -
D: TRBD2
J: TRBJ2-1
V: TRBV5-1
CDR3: CASSLTGGPNKWQFF
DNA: TGCGCCAGCAGCTTAACGGGGGGACCGAACAAATGGCAGTTCTTC

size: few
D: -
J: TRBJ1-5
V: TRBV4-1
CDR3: CASSHAQGSQPQHF
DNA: TGCGCCAGCAGCCATGCTCAGGGGAGTCAGCCCCAGCATTTT

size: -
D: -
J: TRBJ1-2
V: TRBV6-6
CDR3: CASSWEVRGGGYTF
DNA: TGTGCCAGCAGTTGGGAGGTCCGTGGCGGCGGCTACACCTTC

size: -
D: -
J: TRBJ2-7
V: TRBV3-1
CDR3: CASSQAAGLRVYEQYF
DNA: TGTGCCAGCAGCCAGGCAGCGGGCTTAAGGGTCTACGAGCAGTACTTC